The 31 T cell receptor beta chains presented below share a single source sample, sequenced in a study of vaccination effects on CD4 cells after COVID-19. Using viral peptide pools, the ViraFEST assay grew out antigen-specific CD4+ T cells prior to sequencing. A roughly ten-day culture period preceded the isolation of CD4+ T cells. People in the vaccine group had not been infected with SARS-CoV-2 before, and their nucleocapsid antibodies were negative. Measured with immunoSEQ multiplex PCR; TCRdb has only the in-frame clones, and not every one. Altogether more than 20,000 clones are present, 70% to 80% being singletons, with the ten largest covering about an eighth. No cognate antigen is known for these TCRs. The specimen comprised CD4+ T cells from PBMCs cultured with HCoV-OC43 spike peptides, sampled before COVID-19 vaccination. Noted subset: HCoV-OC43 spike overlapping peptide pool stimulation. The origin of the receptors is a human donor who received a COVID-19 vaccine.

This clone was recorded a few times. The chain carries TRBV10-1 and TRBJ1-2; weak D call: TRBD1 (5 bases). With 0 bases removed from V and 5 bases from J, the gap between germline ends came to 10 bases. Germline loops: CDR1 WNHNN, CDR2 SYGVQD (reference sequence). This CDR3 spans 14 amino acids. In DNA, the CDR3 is TGCGCCAGCAGTGAGTCGGGGCAGGCGTATGGCTACACCTTC. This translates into CASSESGQAYGYTF.

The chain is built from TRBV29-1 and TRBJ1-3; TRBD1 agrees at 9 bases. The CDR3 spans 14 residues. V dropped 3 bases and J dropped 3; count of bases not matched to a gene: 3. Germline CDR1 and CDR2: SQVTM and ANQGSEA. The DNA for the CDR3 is TGCAGCGTTGAGGGACAGGGCCGTGGAAACACCATATATTTT. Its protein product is CSVEGQGRGNTIYF.

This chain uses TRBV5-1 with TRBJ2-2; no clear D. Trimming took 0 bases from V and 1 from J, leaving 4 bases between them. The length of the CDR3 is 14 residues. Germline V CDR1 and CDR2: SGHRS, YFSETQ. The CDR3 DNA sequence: TGCGCCAGCAGCTTGGGACAGAACACCGGGGAGCTGTTTTTT. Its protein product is CASSLGQNTGELFF.

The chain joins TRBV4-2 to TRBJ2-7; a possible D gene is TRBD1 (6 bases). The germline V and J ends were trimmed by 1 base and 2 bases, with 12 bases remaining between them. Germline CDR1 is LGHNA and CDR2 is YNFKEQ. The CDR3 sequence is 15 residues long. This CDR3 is CASSQGQQGTYEQYF. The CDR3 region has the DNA TGTGCCAGCAGCCAAGGCCAGCAGGGGACCTACGAGCAGTACTTC.

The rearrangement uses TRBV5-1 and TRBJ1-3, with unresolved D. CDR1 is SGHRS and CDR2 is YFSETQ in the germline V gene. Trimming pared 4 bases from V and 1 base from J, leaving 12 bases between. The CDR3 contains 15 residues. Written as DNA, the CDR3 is TGCGCCAGCAGCCCCGGGGAGCCATCTGGAAACACCATATATTTT. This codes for CASSPGEPSGNTIYF.

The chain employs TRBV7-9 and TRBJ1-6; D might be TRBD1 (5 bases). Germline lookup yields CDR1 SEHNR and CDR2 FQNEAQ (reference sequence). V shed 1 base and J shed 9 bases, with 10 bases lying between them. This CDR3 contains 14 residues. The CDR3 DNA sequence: TGTGCCAGCAGCTTAGAACCGGGGCTTTCACCCCTCCACTTT. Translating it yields CASSLEPGLSPLHF.

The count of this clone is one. CDR3 DNA: TGTGCCACCCGTCTGGGGGGCACTGAAGCTTTCTTT. Translation: CATRLGGTEAFF. The gene calls are TRBV19 and TRBJ1-1; tentatively, D is TRBD1 (5 bases). The CDR3 extends over 12 amino acids. Germline values: CDR1 LNHDA, CDR2 SQIVND (reference sequence). Trimming pared 10 bases from V and 4 bases from J, leaving 13 bases between.

The CDR3 bases are TGTGCCAGCAAATCGGACAGGTTCACAGATACGCAGTATTTT. Its translation: CASKSDRFTDTQYF. This chain links TRBV2 with TRBJ2-3; 7 bases align to TRBD1. CDR3 length: 14 residues. The V gene end was trimmed by 7 bases and the J gene end by 2 bases; junction bases not matched to a gene: 6. Germline V CDR1 and CDR2: SNHLY, FYNNEI.

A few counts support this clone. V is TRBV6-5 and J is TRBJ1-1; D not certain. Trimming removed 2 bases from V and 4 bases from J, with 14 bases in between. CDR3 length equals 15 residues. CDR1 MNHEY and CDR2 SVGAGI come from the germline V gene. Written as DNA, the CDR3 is TGTGCCAGCAGTTACGGTCAAGGAATGAGCACTGAAGCTTTCTTT. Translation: CASSYGQGMSTEAFF.

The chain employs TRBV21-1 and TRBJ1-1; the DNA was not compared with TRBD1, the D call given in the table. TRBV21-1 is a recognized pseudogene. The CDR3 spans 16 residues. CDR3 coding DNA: TGTGCCAGCAGCTCTCAGACGGACAGGGGACACACTGAAGCTTTCTTT. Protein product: CASSSQTDRGHTEAFF.

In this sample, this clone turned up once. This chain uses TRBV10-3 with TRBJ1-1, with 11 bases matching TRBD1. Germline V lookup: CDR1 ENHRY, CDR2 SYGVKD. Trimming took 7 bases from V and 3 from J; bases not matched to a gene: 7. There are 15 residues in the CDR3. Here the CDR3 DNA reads TGTGCCATCACGGACAGGGGGCAAGGGGACACTGAAGCTTTCTTT. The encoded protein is CAITDRGQGDTEAFF.

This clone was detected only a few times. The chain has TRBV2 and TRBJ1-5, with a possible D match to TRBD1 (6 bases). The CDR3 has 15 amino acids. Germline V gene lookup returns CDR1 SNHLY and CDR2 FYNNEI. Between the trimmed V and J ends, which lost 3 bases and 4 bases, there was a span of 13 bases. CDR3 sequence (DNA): TGTGCCAGCAGTGATAGACAGGAACCTAATCAGCCCCAGCATTTT. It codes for CASSDRQEPNQPQHF.

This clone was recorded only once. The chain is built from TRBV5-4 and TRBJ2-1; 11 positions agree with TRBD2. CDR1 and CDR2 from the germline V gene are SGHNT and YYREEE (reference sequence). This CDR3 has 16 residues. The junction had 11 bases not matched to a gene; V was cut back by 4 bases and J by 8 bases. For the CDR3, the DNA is TGTGCCAGCAGCCCTAGACTAGCGGGGAGTAGCGATGAGCAGTTCTTC. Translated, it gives CASSPRLAGSSDEQFF.

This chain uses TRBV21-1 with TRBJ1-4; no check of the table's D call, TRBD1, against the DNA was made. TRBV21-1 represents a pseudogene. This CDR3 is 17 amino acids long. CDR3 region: CASSKVDRGPSNEKLFF. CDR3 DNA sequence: TGTGCCAGCAGCAAAGTGGACAGGGGGCCCTCTAATGAAAAACTGTTTTTT.

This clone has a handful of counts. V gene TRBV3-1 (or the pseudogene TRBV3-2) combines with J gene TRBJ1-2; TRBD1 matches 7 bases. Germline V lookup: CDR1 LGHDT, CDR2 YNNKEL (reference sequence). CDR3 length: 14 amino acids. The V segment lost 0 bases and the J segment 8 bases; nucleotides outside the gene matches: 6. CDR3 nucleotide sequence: TGTGCCAGCAGCCAAGACTACAGGGGAGGAGGCTACACCTTC. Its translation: CASSQDYRGGGYTF.

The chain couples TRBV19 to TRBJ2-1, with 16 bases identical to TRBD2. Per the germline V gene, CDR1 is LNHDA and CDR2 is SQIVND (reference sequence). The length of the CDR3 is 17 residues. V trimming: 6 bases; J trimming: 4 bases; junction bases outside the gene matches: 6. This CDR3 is CASRGTSGGEYYNEQFF. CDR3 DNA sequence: TGTGCCAGTAGGGGGACTAGCGGGGGGGAATATTACAATGAGCAGTTCTTC.

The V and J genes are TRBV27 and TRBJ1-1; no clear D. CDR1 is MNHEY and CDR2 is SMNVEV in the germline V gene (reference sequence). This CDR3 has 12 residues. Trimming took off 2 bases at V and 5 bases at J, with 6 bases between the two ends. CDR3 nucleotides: TGTGCCAGCAGTTTAAGAGGTACTGAAGCTTTCTTT. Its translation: CASSLRGTEAFF.

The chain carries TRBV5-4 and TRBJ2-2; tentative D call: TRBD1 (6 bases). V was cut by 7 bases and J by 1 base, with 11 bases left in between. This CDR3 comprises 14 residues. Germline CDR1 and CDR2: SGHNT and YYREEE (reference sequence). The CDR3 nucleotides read TGTGCCAGCTCCTGGGACATGAACACCGGGGAGCTGTTTTTT. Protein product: CASSWDMNTGELFF.

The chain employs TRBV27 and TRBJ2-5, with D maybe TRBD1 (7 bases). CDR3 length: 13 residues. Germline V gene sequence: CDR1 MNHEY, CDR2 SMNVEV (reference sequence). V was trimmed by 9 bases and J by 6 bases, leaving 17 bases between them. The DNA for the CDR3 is TGTGCCAGTTGGGGGCCAGGGGGGCAGACCCAGTACTTC. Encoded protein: CASWGPGGQTQYF.

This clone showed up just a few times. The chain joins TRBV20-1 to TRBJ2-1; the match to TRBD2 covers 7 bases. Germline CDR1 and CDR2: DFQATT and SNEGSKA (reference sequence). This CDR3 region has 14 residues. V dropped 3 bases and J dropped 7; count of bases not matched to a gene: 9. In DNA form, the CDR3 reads TGCAGTGCTAGTACAACGGGAGGTCGAAATGAGCAGTTCTTC. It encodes CSASTTGGRNEQFF.

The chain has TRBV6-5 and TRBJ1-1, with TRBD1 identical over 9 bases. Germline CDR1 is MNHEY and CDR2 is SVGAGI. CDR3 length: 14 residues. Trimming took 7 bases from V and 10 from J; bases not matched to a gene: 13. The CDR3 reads CASTAKGQGVPAFF. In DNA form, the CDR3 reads TGTGCCAGCACCGCCAAGGGACAGGGAGTCCCAGCTTTCTTT.

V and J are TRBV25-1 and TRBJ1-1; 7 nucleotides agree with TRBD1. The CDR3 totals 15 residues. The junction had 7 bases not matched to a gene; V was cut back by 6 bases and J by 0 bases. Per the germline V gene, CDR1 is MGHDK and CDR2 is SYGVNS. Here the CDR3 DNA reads TGTGCCAGCAGCCGGACAGGACCAATGAACACTGAAGCTTTCTTT. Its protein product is CASSRTGPMNTEAFF.

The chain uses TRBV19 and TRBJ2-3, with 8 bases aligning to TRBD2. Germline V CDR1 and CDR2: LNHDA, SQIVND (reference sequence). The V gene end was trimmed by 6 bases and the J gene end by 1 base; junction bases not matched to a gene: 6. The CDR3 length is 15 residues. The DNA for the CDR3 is TGTGCCAGTAGCACTAGCGGATCCGGCACAGATACGCAGTATTTT. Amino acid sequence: CASSTSGSGTDTQYF.

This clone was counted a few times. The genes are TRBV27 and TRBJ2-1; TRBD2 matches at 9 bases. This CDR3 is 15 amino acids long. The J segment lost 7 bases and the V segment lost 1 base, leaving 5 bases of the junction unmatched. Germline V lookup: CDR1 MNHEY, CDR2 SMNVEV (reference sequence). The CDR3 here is CASSLYALAGNEQFF. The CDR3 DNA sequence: TGTGCCAGCAGTTTATATGCCCTAGCGGGAAATGAGCAGTTCTTC.

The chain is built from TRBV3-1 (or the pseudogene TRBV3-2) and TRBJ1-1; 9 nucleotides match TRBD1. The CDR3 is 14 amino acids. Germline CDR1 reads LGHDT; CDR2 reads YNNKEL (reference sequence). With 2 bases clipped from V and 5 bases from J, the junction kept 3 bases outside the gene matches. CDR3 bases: TGTGCCAGCAGCCAAAGGACAGGGGAAACTGAAGCTTTCTTT. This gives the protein CASSQRTGETEAFF.

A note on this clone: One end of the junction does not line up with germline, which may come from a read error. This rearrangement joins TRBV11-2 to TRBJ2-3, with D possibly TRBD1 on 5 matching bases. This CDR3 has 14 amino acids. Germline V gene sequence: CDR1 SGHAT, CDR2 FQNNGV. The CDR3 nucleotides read TGTGCCAGCAGCTCCACACAAGGGGCAGATTCGCAGTATTTT. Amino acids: CASSSTQGADSQYF.

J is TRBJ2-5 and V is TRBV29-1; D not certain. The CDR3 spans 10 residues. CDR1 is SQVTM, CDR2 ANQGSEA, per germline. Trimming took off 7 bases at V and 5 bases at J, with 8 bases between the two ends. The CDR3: CSAAQETQYF. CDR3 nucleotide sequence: TGCAGCGCAGCGCAGGAGACCCAGTACTTC.

The CDR3 DNA follows: TGTGCCAGCAGTGAAGCCGTGACTAGCGGAATCTTATCCTACGAGCAGTACTTC. Translated: CASSEAVTSGILSYEQYF. This chain links TRBV6-1 with TRBJ2-7, with 9 bases identical to TRBD2. Losses at the gene ends were 0 bases for V and 1 base for J; bases not matched to a gene: 10. The CDR3 has 18 residues. The germline V gene encodes CDR1 MNHNS and CDR2 SASEGT.

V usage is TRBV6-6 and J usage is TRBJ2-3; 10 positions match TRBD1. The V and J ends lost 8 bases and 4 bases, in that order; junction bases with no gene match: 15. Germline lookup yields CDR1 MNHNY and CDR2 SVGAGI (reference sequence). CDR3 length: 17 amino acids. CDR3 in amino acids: CASCQPFRDRGPDTQYF. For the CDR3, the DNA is TGTGCCAGCTGTCAACCGTTCCGGGACAGGGGTCCAGATACGCAGTATTTT.

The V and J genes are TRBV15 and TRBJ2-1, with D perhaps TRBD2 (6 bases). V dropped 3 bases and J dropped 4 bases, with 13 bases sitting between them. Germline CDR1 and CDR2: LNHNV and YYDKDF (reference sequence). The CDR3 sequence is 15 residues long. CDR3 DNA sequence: TGTGCCACCAGCAGCATCTTTCTAGCGTACAATGAGCAGTTCTTC. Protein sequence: CATSSIFLAYNEQFF.

CDR3 residues: CASSLIAGGNTDTQYF. DNA of the CDR3: TGTGCCAGCAGCTTAATAGCGGGAGGAAACACAGATACGCAGTATTTT. The gene calls are TRBV5-4 and TRBJ2-3, with 10 bases fitting TRBD2. V lost 2 bases, J lost 2 bases, and 5 bases stayed unmatched. This CDR3 spans 16 amino acids. In germline, CDR1 is SGHNT, CDR2 YYREEE (reference sequence).